Listed below are T cell receptor beta chains from one sample, sequenced in a study of control samples from healthy donors and cancer patients. Method: immunoSEQ multiplex PCR; TCRdb's copy keeps in-frame clones and lacks some. The sample comprises 260,000 or so clones, almost 85% of which are singletons, and approximately 12% rests with the top ten. The sequenced material came from PBMCs. Every receptor here comes from a woman aged 55 to 70 with lung cancer. CDR3s include the opening cysteine and the closing phenylalanine or tryptophan.

V gene	J gene	CDR3 protein
TRBV7-9	TRBJ1-1	CASSLAMSGAEAFF
TRBV4-2	TRBJ2-2	CASSGVTGNTGELFF
TRBV20-1	TRBJ1-1	CSAIDTEAFF
TRBV2	TRBJ1-2	CASSASQGASYGYTF
TRBV30	TRBJ1-1	CAWTRQGGTEAFF
TRBV5-1	TRBJ2-3	CASSLGPAGGTDTQYF
TRBV4-1	TRBJ2-3	CASSRLAGSQNTQYF
TRBV11-3	TRBJ2-3	CASSPSGPTDTQYF
TRBV18	TRBJ1-1	CASSPQSENTEAFF
TRBV27	TRBJ2-7	CASRSGQVGVEEQYF
TRBV19	TRBJ1-2	CASRNPGEANYGYTF
TRBV7-2	TRBJ2-1	CASSLVGRGHNEQFF
TRBV19	TRBJ2-6	CASSISLLDRAWQSGANVLTF
TRBV6-5	TRBJ2-7	CASRLMGGSYEQYF
TRBV6-5	TRBJ1-4	CASSYSGGRGEKLFF
TRBV5-1	TRBJ2-1	CASSSTGIDNEQFF
TRBV11-3	TRBJ1-1	CASSPGTAEAFF
TRBV25-1	TRBJ2-3	CASSAQGKGTDTQYF
TRBV6-5	TRBJ2-7	CASTGDHSYEQYF
TRBV2	TRBJ1-3	CASSDRVQVSRSGNTIYF
TRBV3-1/TRBV3-2	TRBJ2-7	CASSPNSYEQYF
TRBV2	TRBJ1-1	CASSGGARASGAFF
TRBV7-6	TRBJ2-3	CASSPGGQGYASTDTQYF
TRBV20-1	TRBJ2-7	CSASSPGRAYEQYF
TRBV11-2	TRBJ1-2	CASSLAAGGEDGYTF
TRBV28	TRBJ2-7	CASINGEAPYEQYF
TRBV2	TRBJ1-6	CASSSEQGYSPLHF
TRBV18	TRBJ1-2	CATTRPGDGYTF
TRBV5-1	TRBJ2-7	CASSLVQAGFAYEQYF
TRBV3-1/TRBV3-2	TRBJ2-1	CASSHTPGTSVYNEQFF
TRBV6-5	TRBJ2-1	CASKSGSIDEQFF